This TCR beta chain was identified during a study of control samples from healthy donors and cancer patients. The repertoire was sequenced with immunoSEQ multiplex PCR; TCRdb's copy has only in-frame clones and lacks some. Among more than 95,000 clones listed, approximately 93% were seen once. The CDR3 consists of 13 residues. The germline gives CDR1 SGHNT, CDR2 YYREEE (reference sequence). V gave up 2 bases and J gave up 4 bases, with 10 bases separating them. Sequencing input: blood. This receptor was identified in a man aged 18-30 years in good health. J is TRBJ2-7 and V is TRBV5-4; no clear D. In DNA, the CDR3 is TGTGCCAGCAGCTTTCCGGAACAATACGAGCAGTACTTC. Translating it yields CASSFPEQYEQYF. The entire variable domain, with the rest obtained from reference TRBV5-4 and TRBJ2-7, is as follows: ETGVTQSPTHLIKTRGQQVTLRCSSQSGHNTVSWYQQALGQGPQFIFQYYREEENGRGNFPPRFSGLQFPNYSSELNVNALELDDSALYLCASSFPEQYEQYFGPGTRLTVT.